Below, 3 T cell receptor beta chains from the same sample are listed, as sequenced in a study of blood T cells in healthy people across ages. With a J-beta primer mix and a sample-barcoded 5' primer, a second PCR ran roughly 6 to 11 cycles. TCRdb itself ran the 5' RACE reads through MiXCR, one entry per CDR3 protein. Here the sample spans around 1,500,000 distinct CDR3 sequences, approximately 30% being singletons. The sample consisted of blood. Receptor source: a woman in her 30s in good health.

This rearrangement joins TRBV12-3 or TRBV12-4 to TRBJ2-7, with D possibly matching TRBD2 (6 bases). V lost 7 bases and J lost 7, with 23 bases in between. The CDR3 is 15 residues long. This chain's CDR3 is CASTRGRAGYDEQYF. The CDR3 nucleotides are TGTGCCAGCACCCGCGGGCGGGCGGGATATGATGAGCAGTACTTC.

This CDR3 reads CSVTGAKNIQYF. The DNA for the CDR3 is TGCAGCGTGACAGGAGCCAAAAACATTCAGTACTTC. The rearrangement joins TRBV29-1 to TRBJ2-4, with D perhaps TRBD1 (6 bases). V dropped 6 bases and J dropped 0 bases, with 6 bases sitting between them. The CDR3 covers 12 residues. The germline V gene has CDR1 SQVTM and CDR2 ANQGSEA.

This clonotype was found a few times. The chain links TRBV7-2 to TRBJ2-3, with a possible D match to TRBD2 (5 bases). CDR3 length: 14 amino acids. The germline gives CDR1 SGHTA, CDR2 FQGNSA. V lost 5 bases and J 3 bases, leaving 12 bases between the germline ends. The CDR3 nucleotides are TGTGCCAGCAGCCGAATAACGGGAACAGATACGCAGTATTTT. It is translated as CASSRITGTDTQYF.